This T cell receptor (beta chain) comes out of a study of memory CD4+ T cells and cytomegalovirus serostatus. The sort gate was single viable CD3+CD4+CD8-CD45RO+ cells for memory CD4+ T cells. Per germline, CDR1 SQVTM and CDR2 ANQGSEA. V shed 4 bases and J 4 bases; nucleotides not matched to a gene: 13. The CDR3 has 16 residues. Clones were sequenced by immunoSEQ multiplex PCR, and TCRdb holds only the in-frame ones, with some missing. The sample contains 45,000 to 70,000 clones, roughly 84% of which appear only once. This chain uses TRBV29-1 with TRBJ2-5, with 9 bases identical to TRBD2. Sequenced: memory CD4+ T cells from blood. The receptor was derived from an adult in good health and CMV-seronegative. Some clones in this sample may be carry-over from other donors' samples. Here the CDR3 DNA reads TGCAGCGTTGGGGCCTCGGGACTAGCCGGCGGAGAGACCCAGTACTTC. It encodes CSVGASGLAGGETQYF.